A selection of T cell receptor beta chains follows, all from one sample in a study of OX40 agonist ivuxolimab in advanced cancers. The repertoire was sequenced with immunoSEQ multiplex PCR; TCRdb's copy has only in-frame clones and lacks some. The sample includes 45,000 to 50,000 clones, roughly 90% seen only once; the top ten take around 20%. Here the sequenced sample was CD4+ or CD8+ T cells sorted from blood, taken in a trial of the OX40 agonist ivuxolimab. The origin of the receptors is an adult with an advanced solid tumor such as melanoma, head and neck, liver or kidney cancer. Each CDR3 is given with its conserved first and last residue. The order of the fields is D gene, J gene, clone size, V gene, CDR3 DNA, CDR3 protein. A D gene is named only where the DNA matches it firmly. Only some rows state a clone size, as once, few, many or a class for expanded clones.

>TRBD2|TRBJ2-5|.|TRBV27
TGTGCCAGCAGTTGGCGGGGGGGCACCGAGACCCAGTACTTC
CASSWRGGTETQYF
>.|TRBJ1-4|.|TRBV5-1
TGCGCCAGCAGCTACGGGATCGGGAAACTGGGGGCTGGTAATGAAAAACTGTTTTTT
CASSYGIGKLGAGNEKLFF
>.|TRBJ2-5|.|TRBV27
TGTGCCAGCAGTTTAACCCCAGGGATGGGGACCCAGTACTTC
CASSLTPGMGTQYF
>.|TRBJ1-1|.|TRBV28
TGTGCCAGCAGTTCATCGTTCCACGTTCGGGGGCCGAACACTGAAGCTTTCTTT
CASSSSFHVRGPNTEAFF
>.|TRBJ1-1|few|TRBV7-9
TGTGCCAGCAGCTTAGCGGGGACTTACACTGAAGCTTTCTTT
CASSLAGTYTEAFF
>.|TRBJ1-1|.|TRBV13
TGTGCCAGCAGCTTAGGCCCGGGGAACACTGAAGCTTTCTTT
CASSLGPGNTEAFF
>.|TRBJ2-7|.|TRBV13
TGTGCCAGCAGCTTACCCCAGTCTGGCGAGCAGTACTTC
CASSLPQSGEQYF
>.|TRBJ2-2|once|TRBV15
TGTGCCACCAGCAGTAGTCGCGGGGTGACCGGGGAGCTGTTTTTT
CATSSSRGVTGELFF
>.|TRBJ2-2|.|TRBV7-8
TGTGCCAGCAGCTTAGGACAGCCCGGGGAGCTGTTTTTT
CASSLGQPGELFF
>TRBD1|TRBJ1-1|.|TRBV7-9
TGTGCCAGCAGCCCGGGACAGGGGAGAGGGGACACTGAAGCTTTCTTT
CASSPGQGRGDTEAFF
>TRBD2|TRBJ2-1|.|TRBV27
TGTGCCAGCAGTGTACGGACTAGGATCAGCTCCTACAATGAGCAGTTCTTC
CASSVRTRISSYNEQFF
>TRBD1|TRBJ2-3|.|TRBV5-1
TGCGCCAGCAGCTCGGACAGGGGGCGGGATACGCAGTATTTT
CASSSDRGRDTQYF
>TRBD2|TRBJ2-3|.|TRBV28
TGTGCCAGCAGTTCTCCAGAAATAGCGGGGGGGGTGCCAGATACGCAGTATTTT
CASSSPEIAGGVPDTQYF
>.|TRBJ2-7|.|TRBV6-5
TGTGCCAGCAGTTACACAGGGTACGGAGCCGAGCAGTACTTC
CASSYTGYGAEQYF
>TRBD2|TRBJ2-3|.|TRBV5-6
TGTGCCAGCAGCTACGGACTAGCGGGCAAGAAAAATACGCAGTATTTT
CASSYGLAGKKNTQYF
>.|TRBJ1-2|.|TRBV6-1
TGTGCCAGCAGTGACCTCCGGGCCCGGACCTTC
CASSDLRARTF
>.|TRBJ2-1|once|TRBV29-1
TGCAGCGTTGGTCTGGAGAGCTCCTACAATGAGCAGTTCTTC
CSVGLESSYNEQFF
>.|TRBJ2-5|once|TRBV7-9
TGTGCCAGCAGCTCAAAAATCGGACGGACTGAAGAGACCCAGTACTTC
CASSSKIGRTEETQYF
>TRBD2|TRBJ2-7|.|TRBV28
TGTGCCAGCAGCCCCGGGCGGGGGGGAGACTACGAGCAGTACTTC
CASSPGRGGDYEQYF
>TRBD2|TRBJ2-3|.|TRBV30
TGTGCCTGGAGTGGAGCTACTAGCGGGGGGTCACTCCAGGATACGCAGTATTTT
CAWSGATSGGSLQDTQYF
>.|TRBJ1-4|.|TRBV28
TGTGCCAGCAGCCCCATCCAGGGGAATCGTTATGAAAAACTGTTTTTT
CASSPIQGNRYEKLFF
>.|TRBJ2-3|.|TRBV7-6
TGTGCCAGCAGCTTAGCCCAATTAGCAGATACGCAGTATTTT
CASSLAQLADTQYF
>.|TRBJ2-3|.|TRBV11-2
TGTGCCAGCAGCTTACCCTGGGACACGGAGGATACGCAGTATTTT
CASSLPWDTEDTQYF
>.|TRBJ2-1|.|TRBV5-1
TGCGCCAGCAGCTTGGGACACAGGTCCTACAATGAGCAGTTCTTC
CASSLGHRSYNEQFF
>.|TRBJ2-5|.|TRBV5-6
TGTGCCAGCAGACAGCAGGGTACCCTCCAAGAGACCCAGTACTTC
CASRQQGTLQETQYF
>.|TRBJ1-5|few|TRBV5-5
TGTGCCAGCAGCCCCGGAAGCAGTGGCATGGCCCAGCATTTT
CASSPGSSGMAQHF
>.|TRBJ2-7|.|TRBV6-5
TGTGCCAGCAGTTACGGGGGTACCTACGAGCAGTACTTC
CASSYGGTYEQYF
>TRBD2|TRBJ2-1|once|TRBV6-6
TGTGCCAGCAGTTACTCGGGCGGGAGCTACAATGAGCAGTTCTTC
CASSYSGGSYNEQFF